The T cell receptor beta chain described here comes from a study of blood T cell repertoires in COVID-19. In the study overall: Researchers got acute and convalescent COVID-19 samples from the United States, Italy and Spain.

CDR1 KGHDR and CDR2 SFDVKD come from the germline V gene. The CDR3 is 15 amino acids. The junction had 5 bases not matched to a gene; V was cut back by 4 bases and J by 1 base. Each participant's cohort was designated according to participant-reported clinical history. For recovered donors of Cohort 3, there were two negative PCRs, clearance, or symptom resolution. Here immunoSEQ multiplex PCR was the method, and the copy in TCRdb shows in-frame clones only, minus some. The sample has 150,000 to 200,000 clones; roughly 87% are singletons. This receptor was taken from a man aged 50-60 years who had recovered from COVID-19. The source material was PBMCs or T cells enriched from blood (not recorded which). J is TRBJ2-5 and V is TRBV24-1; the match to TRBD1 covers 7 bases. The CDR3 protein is CATSEPRDSQETQYF. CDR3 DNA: TGTGCCACCAGTGAACCCCGGGACAGCCAAGAGACCCAGTACTTC.